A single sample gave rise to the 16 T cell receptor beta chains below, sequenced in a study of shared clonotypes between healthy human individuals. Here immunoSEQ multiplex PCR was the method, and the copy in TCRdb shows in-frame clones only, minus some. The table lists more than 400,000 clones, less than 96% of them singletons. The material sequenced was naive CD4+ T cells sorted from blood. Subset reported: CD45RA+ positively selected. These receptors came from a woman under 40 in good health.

CDR3 sequence: CASSQAPSFSGANVLTF. The CDR3 DNA sequence: TGCGCCAGCAGCCAAGCCCCCTCGTTCTCTGGGGCCAACGTCCTGACTTTC. This rearrangement joins TRBV4-1 to TRBJ2-6, with D unresolved. Germline CDR1 is MGHRA and CDR2 is YSYEKL. This CDR3 comprises 17 residues. Trimming removed 1 base from V and 0 bases from J, with 10 bases in between.

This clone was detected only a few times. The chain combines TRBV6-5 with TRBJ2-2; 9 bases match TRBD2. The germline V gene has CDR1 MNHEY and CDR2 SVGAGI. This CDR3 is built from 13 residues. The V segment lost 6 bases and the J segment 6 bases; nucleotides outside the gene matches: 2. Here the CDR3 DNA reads TGTGCCAGCAGGGTAGCGGGAGCCGGGGAGCTGTTTTTT. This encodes CASRVAGAGELFF.

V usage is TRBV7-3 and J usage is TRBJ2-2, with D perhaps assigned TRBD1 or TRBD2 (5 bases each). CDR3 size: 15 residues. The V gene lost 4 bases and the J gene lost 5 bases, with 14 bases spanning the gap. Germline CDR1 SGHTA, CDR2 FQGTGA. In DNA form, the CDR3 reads TGTGCCAGCAGCTCCTCGGGGCCGCGGACCGGGGAGCTGTTTTTT. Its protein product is CASSSSGPRTGELFF.

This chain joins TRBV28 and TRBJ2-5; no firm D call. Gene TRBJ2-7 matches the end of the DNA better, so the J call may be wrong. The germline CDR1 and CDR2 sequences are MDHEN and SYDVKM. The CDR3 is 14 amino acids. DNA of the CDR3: TGTGCCAGCACAAACCCCGGTTCTGCCTACGAGCAGTACTTC. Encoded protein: CASTNPGSAYEQYF.

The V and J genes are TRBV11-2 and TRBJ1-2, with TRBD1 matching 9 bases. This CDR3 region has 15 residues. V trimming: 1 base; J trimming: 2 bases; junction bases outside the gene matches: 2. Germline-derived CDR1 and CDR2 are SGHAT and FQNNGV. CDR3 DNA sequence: TGTGCCAGCAGCTTAGTTGGACAGGGGAACTATGGCTACACCTTC. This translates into CASSLVGQGNYGYTF.

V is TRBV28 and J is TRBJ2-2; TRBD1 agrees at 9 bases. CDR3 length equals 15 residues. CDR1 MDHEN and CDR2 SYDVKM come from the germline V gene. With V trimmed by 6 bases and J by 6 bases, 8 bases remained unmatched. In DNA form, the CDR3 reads TGTGCCAGCAGACCTGACAGGGGGTGGTCCGGGGAGCTGTTTTTT. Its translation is CASRPDRGWSGELFF.

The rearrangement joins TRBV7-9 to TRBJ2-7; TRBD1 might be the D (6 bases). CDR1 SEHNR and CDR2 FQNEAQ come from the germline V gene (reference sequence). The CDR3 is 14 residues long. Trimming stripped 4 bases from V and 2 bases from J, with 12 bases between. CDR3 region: CASSSRRGPYEQYF. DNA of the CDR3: TGTGCCAGCAGCTCCCGCAGGGGACCCTACGAGCAGTACTTC.

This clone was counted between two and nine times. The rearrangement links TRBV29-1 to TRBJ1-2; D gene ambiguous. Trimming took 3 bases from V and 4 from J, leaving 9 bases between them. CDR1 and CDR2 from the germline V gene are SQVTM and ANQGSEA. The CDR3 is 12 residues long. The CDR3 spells CSVEEPGYGYTF. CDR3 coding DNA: TGCAGCGTTGAGGAGCCAGGCTATGGCTACACCTTC.

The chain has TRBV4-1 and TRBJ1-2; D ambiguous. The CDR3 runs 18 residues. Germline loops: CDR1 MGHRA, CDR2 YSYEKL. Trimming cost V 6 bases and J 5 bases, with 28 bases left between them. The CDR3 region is CASSHFLNRSRRVYGYTF. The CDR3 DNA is TGCGCCAGCAGTCATTTCTTGAATAGGAGCCGCCGAGTTTATGGCTACACCTTC.

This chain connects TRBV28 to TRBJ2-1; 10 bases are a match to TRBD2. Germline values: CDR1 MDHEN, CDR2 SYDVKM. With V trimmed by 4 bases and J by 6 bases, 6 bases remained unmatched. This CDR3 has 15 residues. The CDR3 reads CASSSLAGEGNEQFF. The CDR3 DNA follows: TGTGCCAGCAGTTCTCTAGCGGGAGAGGGCAATGAGCAGTTCTTC. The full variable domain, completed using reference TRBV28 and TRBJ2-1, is DVKVTQSSRYLVKRTGEKVFLECVQDMDHENMFWYRQDPGLGLRLIYFSYDVKMKEKGDIPEGYSVSREKKERFSLILESASTNQTSMYLCASSSLAGEGNEQFFGPGTRLTVL.

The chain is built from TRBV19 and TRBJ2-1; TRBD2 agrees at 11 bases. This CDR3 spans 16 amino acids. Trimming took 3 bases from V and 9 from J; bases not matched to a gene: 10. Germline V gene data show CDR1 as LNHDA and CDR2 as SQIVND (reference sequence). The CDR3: CASSITTSGVGIEQFF. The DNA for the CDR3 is TGTGCCAGTAGTATCACGACTAGCGGGGTAGGAATTGAGCAGTTCTTC.

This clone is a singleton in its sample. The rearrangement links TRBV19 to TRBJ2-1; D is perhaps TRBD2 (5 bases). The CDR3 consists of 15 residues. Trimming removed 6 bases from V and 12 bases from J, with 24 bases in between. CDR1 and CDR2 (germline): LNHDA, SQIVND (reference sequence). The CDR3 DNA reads TGTGCCAGTAGCGACCGGACTGGGAAAACGTTTGGGCAGTTCTTC. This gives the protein CASSDRTGKTFGQFF.

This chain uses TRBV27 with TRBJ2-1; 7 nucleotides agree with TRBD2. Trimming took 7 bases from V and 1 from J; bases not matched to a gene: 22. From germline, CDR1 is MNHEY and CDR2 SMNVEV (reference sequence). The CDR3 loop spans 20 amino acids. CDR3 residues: CASKAHYLRGSLGSYNEQFF. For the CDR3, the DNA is TGTGCCAGCAAAGCCCACTACCTACGCGGGAGTCTTGGGTCCTACAATGAGCAGTTCTTC.

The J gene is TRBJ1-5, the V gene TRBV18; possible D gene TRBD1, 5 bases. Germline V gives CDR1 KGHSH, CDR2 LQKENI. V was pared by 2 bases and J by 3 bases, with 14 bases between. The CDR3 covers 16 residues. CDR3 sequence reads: CASSPGTVDHNQPQHF. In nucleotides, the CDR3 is TGTGCCAGCTCACCAGGGACGGTAGACCACAATCAGCCCCAGCATTTT.

CDR3 residues: CASSVSGSTGELFF. The DNA for the CDR3 is TGCGCCAGCAGTGTTAGCGGGAGCACCGGGGAGCTGTTTTTT. The rearrangement uses TRBV10-1 and TRBJ2-2; 9 positions match TRBD2. After removal of 4 bases from V and 4 bases from J, the junction contained 1 base not matched to a gene. Germline assignment: CDR1 WNHNN and CDR2 SYGVQD (reference sequence). The CDR3 loop spans 14 amino acids.

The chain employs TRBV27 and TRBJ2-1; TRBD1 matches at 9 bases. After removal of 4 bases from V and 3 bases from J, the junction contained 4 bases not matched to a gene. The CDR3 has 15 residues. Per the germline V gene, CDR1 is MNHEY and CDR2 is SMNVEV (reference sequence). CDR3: CASSWDRDNYNEQFF. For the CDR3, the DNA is TGTGCCAGCAGTTGGGACAGGGACAACTACAATGAGCAGTTCTTC.